A single T cell receptor beta chain is shown here with its context. Using immunoSEQ multiplex PCR, the repertoire was profiled, and TCRdb retains in-frame clones only, with some absent. The sample yields around 100,000 clones, approximately 69% seen once. Looked up from germline, CDR1 is SGHTA and CDR2 is FQGTGA. V was cut by 3 bases and J by 0 bases, with 9 bases left in between. CDR3 length: 15 amino acids. The source of the sample is a study of blood T cell repertoires in COVID-19. The wider study: COVID-19 samples, acute and convalescent, were from the United States, Italy and Spain.

The rearrangement joins TRBV7-3 to TRBJ2-1; the D is unclear. The source material was peripheral blood. The source is a man at least 80 years old with acute or convalescent COVID-19. The CDR3: CASSFGRSSYNEQFF. DNA of the CDR3: TGTGCCAGCAGCTTTGGTCGTAGCTCCTACAATGAGCAGTTCTTC.